This TCR beta chain was profiled in a study of shared clonotypes between healthy human individuals. Across several immunoSEQ plates, the genomic DNA of each subset was split evenly. Per the study methods: In the immunoSEQ data, sequences were junction-only and lacked quality scores, so filtering differed. Assay: immunoSEQ multiplex PCR; the TCRdb copy retains only in-frame clones and omits some. V, J and clone size are those of that table, while D and trimming were read from the DNA. Of approximately 500,000 clones in the sample, 79% were seen once. V was cut by 5 bases and J by 0 bases, with 5 bases left in between. This CDR3 is 14 amino acids long. Germline V gene lookup returns CDR1 ENHRY and CDR2 SYGVKD. Each unsorted sample relied on about 90 million PBMCs as its source of genomic DNA.

The specimen was PBMCs. V and J are TRBV10-3 and TRBJ2-6, with unresolved D. The receptor's source is a woman aged 40 to 50 in good health. Some clones in this sample may be carry-over from other donors' samples. The CDR3 DNA follows: TGTGCCATCAGTAACCCCTCTGGGGCCAACGTCCTGACTTTC. Translation: CAISNPSGANVLTF.